This TCR beta chain was sequenced in a study of kidney transplant recipient with SARS-CoV-2 infection. The CDR3 loop spans 15 amino acids. The V segment lost 3 bases and the J segment 1 base; nucleotides outside the gene matches: 5. CDR1 is MGHRA and CDR2 is YSYEKL in the germline V gene. Each CDR3 protein gets one entry after TCRdb re-called the reads with MiXCR. The sample contains under 250,000 distinct CDR3 sequences, 29% of which appear only once. This clonotype was detected many times. The source was a blood sample, collected at baseline and on day 111 from a kidney transplant recipient. The chain has TRBV4-1 and TRBJ2-5; 7 bases map to TRBD1. The receptor was derived from a male patient between 25 and 39 years old who had COVID-19 and was a kidney transplant recipient. Part of the T cell pool may stem from the graft donor. The CDR3: CASSQTRGPQETQYF. The CDR3, as DNA: TGCGCCAGCAGCCAGACAAGGGGGCCCCAAGAGACCCAGTACTTC.